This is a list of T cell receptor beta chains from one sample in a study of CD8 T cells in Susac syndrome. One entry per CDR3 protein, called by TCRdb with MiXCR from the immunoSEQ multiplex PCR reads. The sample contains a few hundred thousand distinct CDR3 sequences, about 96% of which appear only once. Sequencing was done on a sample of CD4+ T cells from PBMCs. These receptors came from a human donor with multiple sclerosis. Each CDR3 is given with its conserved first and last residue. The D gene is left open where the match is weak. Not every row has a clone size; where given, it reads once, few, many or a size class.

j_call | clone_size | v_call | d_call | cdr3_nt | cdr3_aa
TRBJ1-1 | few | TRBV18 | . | TGTGCCAGCTCACCCATATTGAACACTGAAGCTTTCTTT | CASSPILNTEAFF
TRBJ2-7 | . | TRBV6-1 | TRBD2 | TGTGCCAGCAGGGCCCTTAGGACTAGCGGTGGCTACGAGCAGTACTTC | CASRALRTSGGYEQYF
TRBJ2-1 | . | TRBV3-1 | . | TGTGCCAGCAGCCAAGGCGGTAGCTGGAATGAGCAGTTCTTC | CASSQGGSWNEQFF
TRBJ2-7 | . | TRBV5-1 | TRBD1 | TGCGCCAGCAGCTTCGACAGGGGCACGTCCTACGAGCAGTACTTC | CASSFDRGTSYEQYF
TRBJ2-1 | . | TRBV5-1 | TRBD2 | TGCGCCAGCAGCTTACTAGCGGGAGTATCCCTTGAGCAGTTCTTC | CASSLLAGVSLEQFF
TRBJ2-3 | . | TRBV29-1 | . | TGCAGCGTCGAGATAGACTCTCGCTCTCGGGATACGCAGTATTTT | CSVEIDSRSRDTQYF
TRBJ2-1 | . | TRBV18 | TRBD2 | TGTGCCAGCTCACTATCAAGCGGGAGACCGAATGAGCAGTTCTTC | CASSLSSGRPNEQFF
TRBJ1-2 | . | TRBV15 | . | TGTGCCACCAGCAGGGAGGACTACTCTAACTATGGCTACACCTTC | CATSREDYSNYGYTF
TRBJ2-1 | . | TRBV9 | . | TGTGCCAGCAGCGTAGCTACATACAATGAGCAGTTCTTC | CASSVATYNEQFF
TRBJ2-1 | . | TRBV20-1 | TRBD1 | TGCAGTGCCCTGGACAGGGGGCAAAATGAGCAGTTCTTC | CSALDRGQNEQFF
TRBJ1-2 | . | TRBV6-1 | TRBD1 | TGTGCCAGCGGAGGACAGGGAGGCCCCACTAACTATGGCTACACCTTC | CASGGQGGPTNYGYTF
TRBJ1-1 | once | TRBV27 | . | TGTGCCAGCAGTTCCCGACGGGACACTGAAGCTTTCTTT | CASSSRRDTEAFF
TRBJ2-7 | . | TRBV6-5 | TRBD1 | TGTGCCAGCAGTCCCGGGGGCAGGGGGCGATACGAGCAGTACTTC | CASSPGGRGRYEQYF
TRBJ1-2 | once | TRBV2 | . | TGTGCCAGCAGTCTCAAGACGGACGCTAACTATGGCTACACCTTC | CASSLKTDANYGYTF
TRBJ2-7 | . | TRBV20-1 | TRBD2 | TGCAGTGCTAGGACTAGCGGGGGCGAACGGTACTTC | CSARTSGGERYF
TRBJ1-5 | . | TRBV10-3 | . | TGTGCCATCAGCGCAGCTGACAATCAGCCCCAGCATTTT | CAISAADNQPQHF
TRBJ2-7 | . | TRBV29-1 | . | TGCAGCGCCCGTGGAGGGGGCTATCGCGAGCAGTACTTC | CSARGGGYREQYF
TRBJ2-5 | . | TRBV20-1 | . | TGCAGTGCTAGGGGACACCTCCAAGAGACCCAGTACTTC | CSARGHLQETQYF
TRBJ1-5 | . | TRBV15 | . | TGTGCCACCAGCAGAGATCATTCTGGCAGAGGGAATCAGCCCCAGCATTTT | CATSRDHSGRGNQPQHF
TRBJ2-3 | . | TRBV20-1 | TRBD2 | TGCAGTGCTACGGGACTAGCAGCTAGCACAGATACGCAGTATTTT | CSATGLAASTDTQYF
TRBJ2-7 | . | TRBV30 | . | TGTGCCTGGGGGAAAGCAGGAGAGCAGTACTTC | CAWGKAGEQYF
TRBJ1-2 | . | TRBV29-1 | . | TGCAGCGTTGATGTCCAAGGGATTAACTATGGCTACACCTTC | CSVDVQGINYGYTF
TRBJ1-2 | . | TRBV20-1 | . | TGCAGTGCTAGCCTCCGACAGGGCTACACCTTC | CSASLRQGYTF
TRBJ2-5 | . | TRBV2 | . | TGTGCCAGCAGTTCTCTGGCGGCGGGCTCGGGGGCCCAGTACTTC | CASSSLAAGSGAQYF
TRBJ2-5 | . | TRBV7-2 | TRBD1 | TGTGCCAGCAGCGGACAGGGGATTGAAGAGACCCAGTACTTC | CASSGQGIEETQYF
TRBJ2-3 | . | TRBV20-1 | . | TGCAGTGCTAGTAGCGGAACTAGCACAGATACGCAGTATTTT | CSASSGTSTDTQYF
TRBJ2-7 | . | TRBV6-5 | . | TGTGCCAGCAAACAAATCATCTCCTACGAGCAGTACTTC | CASKQIISYEQYF
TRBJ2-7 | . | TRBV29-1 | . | TGCAGCGTTGTTTTGGCGGGAACAGGCTACGAGCAGTACTTC | CSVVLAGTGYEQYF
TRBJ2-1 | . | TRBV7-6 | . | TGTGCCAGCAGCCACTCCAATGAGCAGTTCTTC | CASSHSNEQFF
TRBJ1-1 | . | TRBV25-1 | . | TGTGCCAGCAGTGAATTCGGGGCGAGAGTCACTGAAGCTTTCTTT | CASSEFGARVTEAFF
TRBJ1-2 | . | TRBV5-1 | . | TGCGCCAGCAGCGACGACAGACCGTATGGCTACACCTTC | CASSDDRPYGYTF
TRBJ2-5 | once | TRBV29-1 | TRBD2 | TGCAGCGTGCCAGCGGGAGGTCGACAAGAGACCCAGTACTTC | CSVPAGGRQETQYF
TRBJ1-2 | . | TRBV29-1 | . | TGCAGCGTTCTAATCGGGAGCTACTATGGCTACACCTTC | CSVLIGSYYGYTF
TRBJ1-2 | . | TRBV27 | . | TGTGCCAGCAGTCACGACAGGCTATTAGGCTACACCTTC | CASSHDRLLGYTF
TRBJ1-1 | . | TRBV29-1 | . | TGCAGCGTTGAAGGTTACCGGAACGAAGAAGCTTTCTTT | CSVEGYRNEEAFF
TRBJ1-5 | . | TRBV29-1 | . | TGCAGCGTTGCTGCAGGGAGCCATAGCAATCAGCCCCAGCATTTT | CSVAAGSHSNQPQHF
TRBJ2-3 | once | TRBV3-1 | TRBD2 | TGTGCCAGCAGCCATCCACCTAGCGGAAGCGGTGATACGCAGTATTTT | CASSHPPSGSGDTQYF
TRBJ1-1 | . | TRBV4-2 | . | TGTGCCAGCAGCCAAGATTCTGGAGCTTTCTTT | CASSQDSGAFF
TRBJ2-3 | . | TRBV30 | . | TGTGCCTGGACCCACCGGGGTGGCACAGATACGCAGTATTTT | CAWTHRGGTDTQYF
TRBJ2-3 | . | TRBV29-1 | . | TGCAGCGTTGAGTTCCGGGCAACAGATACGCAGTATTTT | CSVEFRATDTQYF
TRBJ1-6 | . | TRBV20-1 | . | TGCAGTGCTAGGGGAGGGACGGATAATTCACCCCTCCACTTT | CSARGGTDNSPLHF
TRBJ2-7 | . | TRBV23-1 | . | TGCGCCAGCAGTCAATCGATTCCCTGGCGCCGAGTCTCCTACGAGCAGTACTTC | CASSQSIPWRRVSYEQYF
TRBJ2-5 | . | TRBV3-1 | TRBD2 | TGTGCCAGCAGTGAACTAGCGGGGTCAGAAGAGACCCAGTACTTC | CASSELAGSEETQYF
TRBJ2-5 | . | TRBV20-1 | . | TGCAGTGCAATCTTCGGGTTGCAAGAGGCCCAGTACTTC | CSAIFGLQEAQYF
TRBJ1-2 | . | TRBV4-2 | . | TGTGCCAGCAGCCAAGACGAGGGCTCCAACTATGGCTACACCTTC | CASSQDEGSNYGYTF
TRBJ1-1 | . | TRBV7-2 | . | TGTGCCAGCATCACCCGTGGTACCCACACTGAAGCTTTCTTT | CASITRGTHTEAFF
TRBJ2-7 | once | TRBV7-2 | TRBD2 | TGTGCCAGCAGCTTAACCCAGGGCGGGGGGGCATACCTCTACGAGCAGTACTTC | CASSLTQGGGAYLYEQYF
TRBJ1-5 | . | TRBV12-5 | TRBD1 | TGTGCTAGTGGTTCCTCCGGGACAGGGCCCTTCGGTCAGCCCCAGCATTTT | CASGSSGTGPFGQPQHF
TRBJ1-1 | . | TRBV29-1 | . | TGCAGCGTGATGTCTGCGGCCCTCCTCCCAGCTTTCTTT | CSVMSAALLPAFF
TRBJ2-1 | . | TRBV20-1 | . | TGCAGTGCTAGAGAAGGATCTAAGGGAGTTCACAATGAGCAGTTCTTC | CSAREGSKGVHNEQFF
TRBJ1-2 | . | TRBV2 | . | TGTGCCAGCAGTGAACCGACCGGGGACTATGGCTACACCTTC | CASSEPTGDYGYTF
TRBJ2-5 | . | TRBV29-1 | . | TGCAGCGTTGATGATCGGTATCAGACCCAGTACTTC | CSVDDRYQTQYF
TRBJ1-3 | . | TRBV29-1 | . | TGCAGCGTTAAGGAGGACGGCAATGGTGCCATATATTTT | CSVKEDGNGAIYF
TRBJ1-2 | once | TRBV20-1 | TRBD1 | TGCAGTACTACCAGGGGGTCGTCGTTTTTAGACTATGGCTACACCTTC | CSTTRGSSFLDYGYTF